The clone carrying this T cell receptor (beta chain) appeared a few times. Its cognate antigen is unknown. The data are from a study of identical twins. Whole-study results and caveats: Invariant MAIT and iNKT cells may have partly biased zero-insertion analyses.

TCRdb reanalysed the 5' RACE reads using MiXCR and keeps one entry per CDR3 protein. Here the sample spans about 1.7 million distinct CDR3 sequences, under 35% being singletons. The CDR3 consists of 13 residues. Trimming left V 7 bases short and J 0 bases short, with 13 bases between. Germline V CDR1 and CDR2: DFQATT, SNEGSKA (reference sequence). The sequenced material came from cord blood. The chain recombines TRBV20-1 with TRBJ2-7; TRBD2 is a possible D gene (6 bases). This TCR was recovered from a newborn girl in good health. The CDR3 here is CSGSGSISYEQYF. The CDR3 DNA reads TGCAGTGGCAGCGGGTCCATCTCCTACGAGCAGTACTTC.